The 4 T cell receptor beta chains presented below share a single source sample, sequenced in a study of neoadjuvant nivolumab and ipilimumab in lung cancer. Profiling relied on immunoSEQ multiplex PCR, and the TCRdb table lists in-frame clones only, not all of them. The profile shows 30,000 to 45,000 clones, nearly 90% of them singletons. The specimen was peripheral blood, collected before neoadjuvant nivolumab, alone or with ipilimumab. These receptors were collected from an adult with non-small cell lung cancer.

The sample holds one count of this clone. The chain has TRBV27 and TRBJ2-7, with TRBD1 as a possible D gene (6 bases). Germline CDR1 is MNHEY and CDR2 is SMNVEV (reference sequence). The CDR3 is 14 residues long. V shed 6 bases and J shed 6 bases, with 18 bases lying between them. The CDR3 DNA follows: TGTGCCAGCAGACCGGGACACTACGTCGGCGAGCAGTACTTC. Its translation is CASRPGHYVGEQYF.

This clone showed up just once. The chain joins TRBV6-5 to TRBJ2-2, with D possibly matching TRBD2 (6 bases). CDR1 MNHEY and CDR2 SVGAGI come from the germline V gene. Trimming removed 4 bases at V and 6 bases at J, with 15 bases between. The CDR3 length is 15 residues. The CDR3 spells CASSSPEGRPGELFF. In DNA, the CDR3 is TGTGCCAGCAGTTCCCCCGAAGGGAGGCCCGGGGAGCTGTTTTTT.

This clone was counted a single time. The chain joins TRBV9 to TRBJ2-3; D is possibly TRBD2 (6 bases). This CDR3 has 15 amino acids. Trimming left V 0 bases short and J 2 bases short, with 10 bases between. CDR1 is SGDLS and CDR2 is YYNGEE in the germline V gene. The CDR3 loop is CASSVEGGNTDTQYF. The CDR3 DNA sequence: TGTGCCAGCAGCGTAGAGGGCGGGAACACAGATACGCAGTATTTT. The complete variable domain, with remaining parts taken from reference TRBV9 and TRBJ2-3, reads DSGVTQTPKHLITATGQRVTLRCSPRSGDLSVYWYQQSLDQGLQFLIQYYNGEERAKGNILERFSAQQFPDLHSELNLSSLELGDSALYFCASSVEGGNTDTQYFGPGTRLTVL.

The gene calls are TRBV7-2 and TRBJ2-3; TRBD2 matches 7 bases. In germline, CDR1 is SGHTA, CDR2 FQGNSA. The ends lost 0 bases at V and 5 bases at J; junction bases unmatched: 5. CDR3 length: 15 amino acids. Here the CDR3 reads CASSLAASGVDTQYF. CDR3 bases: TGTGCCAGCAGCTTAGCGGCTAGCGGAGTAGATACGCAGTATTTT. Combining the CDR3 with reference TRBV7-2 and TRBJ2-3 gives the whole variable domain GAGVSQSPSNKVTEKGKDVELRCDPISGHTALYWYRQSLGQGLEFLIYFQGNSAPDKSGLPSDRFSAERTGGSVSTLTIQRTQQEDSAVYLCASSLAASGVDTQYFGPGTRLTVL.